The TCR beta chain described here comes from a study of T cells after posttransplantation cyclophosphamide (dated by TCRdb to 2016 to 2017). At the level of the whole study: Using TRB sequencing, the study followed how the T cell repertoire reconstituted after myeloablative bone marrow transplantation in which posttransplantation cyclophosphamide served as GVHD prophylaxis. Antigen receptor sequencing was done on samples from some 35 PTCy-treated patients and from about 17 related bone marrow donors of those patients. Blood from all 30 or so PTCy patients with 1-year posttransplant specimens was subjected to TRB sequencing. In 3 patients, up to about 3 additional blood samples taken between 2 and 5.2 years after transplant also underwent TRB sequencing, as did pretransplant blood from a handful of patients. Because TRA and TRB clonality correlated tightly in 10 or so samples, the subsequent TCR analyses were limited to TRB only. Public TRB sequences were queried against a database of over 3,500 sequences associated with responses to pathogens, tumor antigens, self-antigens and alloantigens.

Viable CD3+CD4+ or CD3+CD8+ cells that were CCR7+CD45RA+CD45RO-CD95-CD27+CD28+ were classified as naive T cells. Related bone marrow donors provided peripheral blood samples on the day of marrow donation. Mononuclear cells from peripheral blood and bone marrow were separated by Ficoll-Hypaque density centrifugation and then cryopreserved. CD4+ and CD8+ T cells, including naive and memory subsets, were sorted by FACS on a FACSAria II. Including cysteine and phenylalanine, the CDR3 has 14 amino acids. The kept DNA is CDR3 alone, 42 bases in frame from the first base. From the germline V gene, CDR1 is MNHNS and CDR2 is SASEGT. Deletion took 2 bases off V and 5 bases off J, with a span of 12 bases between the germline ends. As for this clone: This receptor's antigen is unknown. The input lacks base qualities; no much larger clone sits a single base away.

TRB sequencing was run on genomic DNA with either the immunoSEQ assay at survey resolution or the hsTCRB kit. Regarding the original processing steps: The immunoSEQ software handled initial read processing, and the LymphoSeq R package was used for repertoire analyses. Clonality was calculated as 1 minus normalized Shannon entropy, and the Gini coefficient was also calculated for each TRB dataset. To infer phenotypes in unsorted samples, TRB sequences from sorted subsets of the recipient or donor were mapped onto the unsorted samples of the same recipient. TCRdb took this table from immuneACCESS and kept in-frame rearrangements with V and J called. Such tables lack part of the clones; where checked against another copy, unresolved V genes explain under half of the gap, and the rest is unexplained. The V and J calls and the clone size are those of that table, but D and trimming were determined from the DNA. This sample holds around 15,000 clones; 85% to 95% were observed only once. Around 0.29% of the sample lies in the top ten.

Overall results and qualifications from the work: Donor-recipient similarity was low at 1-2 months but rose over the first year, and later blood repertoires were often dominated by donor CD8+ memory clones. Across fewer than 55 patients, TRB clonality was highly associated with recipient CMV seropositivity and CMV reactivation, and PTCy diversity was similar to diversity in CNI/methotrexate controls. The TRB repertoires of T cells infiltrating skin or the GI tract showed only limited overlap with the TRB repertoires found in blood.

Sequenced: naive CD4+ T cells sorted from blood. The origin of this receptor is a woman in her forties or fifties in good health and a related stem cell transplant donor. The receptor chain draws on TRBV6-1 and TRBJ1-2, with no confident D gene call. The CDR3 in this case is CASSERGGIYGYTF. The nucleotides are TGTGCCAGCAGTGAACGAGGCGGAATTTATGGCTACACCTTC.